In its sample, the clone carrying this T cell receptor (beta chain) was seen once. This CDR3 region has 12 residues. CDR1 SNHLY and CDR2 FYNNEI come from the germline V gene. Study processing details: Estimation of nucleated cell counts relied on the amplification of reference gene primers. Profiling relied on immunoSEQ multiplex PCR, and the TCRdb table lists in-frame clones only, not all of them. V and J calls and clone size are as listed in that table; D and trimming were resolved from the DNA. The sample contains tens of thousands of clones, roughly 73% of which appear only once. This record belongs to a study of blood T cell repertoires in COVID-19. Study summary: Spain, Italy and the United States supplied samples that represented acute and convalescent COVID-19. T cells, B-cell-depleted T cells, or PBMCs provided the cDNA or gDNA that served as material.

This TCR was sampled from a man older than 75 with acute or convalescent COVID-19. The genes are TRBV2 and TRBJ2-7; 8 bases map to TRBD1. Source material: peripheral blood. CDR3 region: CAFAGGPYEQYF. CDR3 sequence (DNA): TGTGCTTTCGCAGGGGGCCCCTACGAGCAGTACTTC.